Here is one TCR beta chain with its context. TCRdb keeps only in-frame clones here, not all; method: immunoSEQ multiplex PCR. Seen here are under 450,000 clones, 75% to 95% observed once, and the top ten hold over 5.5%. The V end was cut by 4 bases, the J end by 0 bases, with 19 bases between. The germline V gene encodes CDR1 SGHNT and CDR2 YYREEE (reference sequence). The CDR3 spans 17 residues. This sample was included in a study of control samples from healthy donors and cancer patients. The chain has TRBV5-4 and TRBJ1-1, with D unresolved. The sample comprised PBMCs. The receptor's source is a man aged 35 to 55 with head and neck cancer. In DNA, the CDR3 is TGTGCCAGCAGCAAAGTCCCCGGGAGCTTTATGAACACTGAAGCTTTCTTT. This encodes CASSKVPGSFMNTEAFF.